This T cell receptor (beta chain) emerged from a study of blood T cell repertoires in COVID-19. Study at large: COVID-19 samples from acute and convalescent phases originated in the United States, Italy and Spain. The cDNA or gDNA used as material had been derived from T cells, B-cell-depleted T cells, or PBMCs.

Trimming left V 0 bases short and J 8 bases short, with 16 bases between. This CDR3 comprises 15 residues. CDR1 SNHLY and CDR2 FYNNEI come from the germline V gene. In the source study's methods: Estimates of nucleated cell counts were drawn from the amplification of reference gene primers. The data were produced by immunoSEQ multiplex PCR, yet TCRdb's version contains in-frame clones alone and is incomplete. That table is the source of V, J and clone size, and D and trimming were worked out from the DNA. Among 65,000 to 80,000 clones listed, 75% to 85% were seen once. The sequencing input was peripheral blood. The sequence derives from a human donor in a cohort sampled during active COVID-19. This chain joins TRBV2 and TRBJ1-1; the D is unclear. The CDR3 DNA follows: TGTGCCAGCAGTGAAGCAGTCCAGTCGCTTGGCGAAGCTTTCTTT. Residues: CASSEAVQSLGEAFF.